This T cell receptor beta chain stems from a study of cytomegalovirus exposure and HLA in healthy donors listed by TCRdb under 2017. About the study as a whole: An earlier analysis of roughly 570 of the donors reported approximately 280 Gb of sequence data and some 110 million unique TCR beta sequences obtained from about 200 million T cells. The genetic ancestry cluster associated with self-reported Caucasian donors included over 65% of the roughly 400 genotyped donors. To decide whether each TCR beta V gene segment behaved as functional or pseudogenic, an earlier analysis of approximately 590 of the donors relied on high-throughput TCR beta sequencing. High-throughput TCR immunosequencing, statistical association of individual TCRs with disease status, and machine learning were combined to predict cytomegalovirus infection status. HLA typing covered class I and class II loci at four-digit resolution. Besides the first cohort of roughly 660 subjects, a separate validation cohort made up of 120 different subjects was used. Roughly five DR-DQ haplotypes were handled as single units for association and clustering because linkage in the cohort was strong. Every discovery cohort repertoire had been produced on one sequencing platform. Donor age, sex, ethnicity and CMV serostatus were collected together with the repertoire data. A later genetic analysis took genome-wide SNP genotypes for 398 of the 666 donors and used that subset as a discovery cohort. A later analysis re-examined previously published TCR beta repertoires from more than 550 donors and added high-resolution HLA genotyping to investigate patterns of TCR occurrence. The T cell repertoires of about 700 subjects were profiled by immunosequencing and related to cytomegalovirus serostatus. The aim of the study was to test whether cataloging public T cell receptors could identify signatures of past pathogen exposure. The number of typed donors differed by locus: roughly 620-640 for A, B, C, DRB1 and DQB1; about 520 for DQA1; 606 for DPA1; and approximately 450 for DPB1. In the later analysis, no new phenotypic data were used to find candidate immune exposures; instead, reliance was placed on TCR beta sequences and their occurrence across donors. Across about 370 genotyped donors of the cohort, an average of approximately 200,000 unique TCR beta nucleotide sequences per donor were sequenced, and 15% to 20% of those sequences were non-productive. An early release covering about 600 HLA-typed donors comprised roughly 300 gigabases of sequencing data and tens of millions of unique TCR sequences.

About this clone itself: The clone's antigen remains unknown.

General study outcomes and caveats: Sequencing depth was assumed to be roughly uniform across donors in the presence/absence analyses, though that assumption may not hold. In this cohort, only TCR beta chains were sequenced, and detectable features were limited by the absence of alpha or paired-chain data. A later analysis associated some 17,000 TCR beta sequences with specific HLA alleles at a false discovery rate of 0.05. A later analysis found that TCR association rates varied across HLA loci, with DRB1 alleles showing the most associated TCRs and HLA-C alleles the fewest. In the study, 150 to 200 TCR beta chains were listed as associated with cytomegalovirus. In an earlier analysis of some 500 of the donors, most TCR beta V segments were observed in productive rearrangements about 90% or about 30% of the time, broadly matching IMGT annotations. According to a later analysis, parvovirus B19, influenza, CMV and Epstein-Barr virus appeared linked to several top co-occurrence clusters. HLA typing was unavailable for some donors at each locus, so association tests used only the typed subset. Most TCR sequences were observed very rarely across donors, whereas some public TCRs were present in many individuals. V-gene and J-gene trimming of TCR beta chains was associated with a missense DCLRE1C variant in a later genetic analysis, and the association was replicated in an independent cohort. In a later genetic analysis, fewer N-insertions in productive TCRs were reported among donors in an Asian-associated ancestry cluster than the 666-donor mean. The earlier analysis of fewer than 750 of the donors excluded roughly 17 rarely observed V segments, including chromosome 9 orphons, because counts were too low. A few of the identified cytomegalovirus-associated TCR beta chains were confirmed in vitro to be specific for cytomegalovirus antigens. A group of highly shared sequence variants was considered likely to be a technical artifact of the sequencing pipeline. In a later analysis, HLA-associated TCR beta chains were found to be more clonally expanded and to have lower generation probabilities than equally common non-associated chains. A further reported finding was that TCR beta sequences accurately predicted the HLA-A and HLA-B alleles for most subjects in the first cohort. Immune exposure information for the cohort was limited to CMV serostatus. Some IMGT-functional V segments, including TRBV6-2 and TRBV6-3, could not be told apart with the 87-base-pair reads, so those segments were excluded. Correlated functional status among segregating V segments might be attributable to linkage disequilibrium, but an unknown experimental factor could not be ruled out. When HLA alleles, especially DR and DQ, strongly co-occurred, TCR associations were difficult to assign to individual alleles. Cytomegalovirus status was reported to be diagnosed by the classifier with high specificity and sensitivity in both the original and validation cohorts. According to the authors, the approach could potentially be generalized to other disease states and immunological phenotypes. Most CMV-associated TCR beta chains appeared to be HLA-restricted in a later analysis, and the HLA associations seemed to be driven largely by CMV exposure.

In total, more than 500 healthy bone marrow donors made up the cohort. Cohort members were all nominally healthy when sampled, although unrecorded immune exposures were likely present. The donor was CMV seronegative and belonged to the group of around 400 seronegative cohort members. Every donor gave a peripheral blood sample, and the peripheral blood mononuclear cells from that sample were used for TCR beta sequencing. The Qiagen DNeasy Blood Extraction Kit was used to extract genomic DNA from the blood cell samples. Library prep was done by the immunoSEQ multiplex PCR assay. The multiplex PCR relied on a mix of 60 forward primers for TCR Vbeta segments and 13 reverse primers for TCR Jbeta segments. A multiplex PCR assay on genomic DNA amplified the CDR3 region of rearranged TCR beta genes. On the Illumina HiSeq System, the amplified TCR beta libraries were sequenced as 87-base-pair reads. In the paper's pipeline: Across the roughly 670 repertoires, a later analysis counted tens of millions of unique TCR beta chains, roughly 11 million of which were shared by at least two donors. Raw reads were error-corrected and collapsed into unique sequences with a nearest-neighbor algorithm that merged closely related sequences to remove PCR and sequencing errors. CDR3 sequences were aligned to IMGT reference sequences to assign V, D and J gene segments. For a sequence to be retained, at least a six-nucleotide match to both a V gene segment and a J gene segment was required. Rearrangements were classified as productive when the CDR3 lacked stop codons and remained in frame with V and J, and all other rearrangements were classified as non-productive. Following IMGT convention, CDR3 was defined as the stretch from the second conserved V-encoded cysteine up to the conserved J-encoded phenylalanine. Sequences without an unambiguous match to a single V gene segment were excluded from the earlier analysis of 450 to 750 of the donors. In an earlier analysis of roughly 600 of the donors, a V segment was called functional when productive rearrangements were above 56.7%, and segregating when the standard deviation between donors exceeded 5%. A statistical classification framework was built for diagnosing cytomegalovirus status from the catalog of TCR beta chain sequences. In a later analysis, V and J genes were assigned by comparing TCR nucleotide sequences against IMGT/GENE-DB human TR gene sequences. Using the TCRdist pipeline, a later analysis assigned CDR3 sequences along with most-parsimonious VDJ recombination scenarios. In a later analysis, each TCR beta chain was defined by its CDR3 amino acid sequence together with its V-gene family, and reads lacking a unique V-gene family were excluded. To address suspected cross-contamination and a sequencing artifact, a later analysis removed approximately 590 highly shared, low-generation-probability nucleotide sequences. A later analysis calculated a clonal expansion index for each public chain from normalized within-repertoire ranks of inferred template counts. In a later analysis, generation probabilities were computed using a VDJ recombination model fitted to out-of-frame rearrangements, and the results were checked against IGoR. In a later analysis, hypergeometric tests were used to score TCR-TCR, TCR-HLA and TCR-CMV co-occurrence, with a repertoire-size bias correction applied to TCR pairs. False discovery rates were estimated in a later analysis by permuting HLA or CMV assignments 20 times. In a later analysis, co-occurring TCRs were grouped using DBSCAN, and TCRdist sequence similarity was added for clustering within HLA-allele-positive subsets. For co-occurrence clustering, repertoires with fewer than 30,000 or more than 120,000 public chains were excluded, along with about five repertoires with anomalous nucleotide sharing. Not all clones reach the TCRdb copy of this immuneACCESS table, which keeps in-frame sequences only. Checked studies attribute under half of the gap to unresolved V genes and leave the rest unexplained. V and J calls plus clone size are reproduced from that table; the DNA served to infer D and trimming. This sample's records show tens of thousands of clones. Approximately 1.4% of the sample goes to the ten largest clones.

Germline trimming amounts to 5 bases on V and 7 bases on J, with 14 as the count of junction bases outside the gene matches. The CDR3 numbers 15 residues from cysteine through phenylalanine. The read is trimmed to its CDR3 DNA, 45 bases read in frame from base 1. CDR1 and CDR2 are read off the germline V gene (reference sequence) as MNHEY and SMNVEV. This chain joins TRBV27 to TRBJ2-7; TRBD1 aligns with 7 central bases. The sequenced material came from PBMCs. This sequence was found in a man aged 30 to 45 in good health and CMV-seronegative. The CDR3 region has the sequence CASSIQGGPLWEQYF. In nucleotides, the sequence is TGTGCCAGCAGTATCCAAGGGGGCCCGTTGTGGGAGCAGTACTTC.